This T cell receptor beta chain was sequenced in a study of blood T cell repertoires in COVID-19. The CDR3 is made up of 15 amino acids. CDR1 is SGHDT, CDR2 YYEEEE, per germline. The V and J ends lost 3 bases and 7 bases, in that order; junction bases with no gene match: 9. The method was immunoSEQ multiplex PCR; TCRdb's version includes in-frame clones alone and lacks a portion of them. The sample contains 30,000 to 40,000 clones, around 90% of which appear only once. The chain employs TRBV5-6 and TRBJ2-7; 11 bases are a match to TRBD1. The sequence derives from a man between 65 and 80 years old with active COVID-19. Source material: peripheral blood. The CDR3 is CASSSNPGQGDEQYF. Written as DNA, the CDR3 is TGTGCCAGCAGCTCAAATCCGGGACAGGGGGATGAGCAGTACTTC.